A selection of T cell receptor beta chains follows, all from one sample in a study of T cells in Graves' hyperthyroidism and ophthalmopathy. TCRdb re-called the multiplex PCR reads with MiXCR, one entry per CDR3 protein. Among 500,000 to 650,000 distinct CDR3 sequences listed, over 45% were seen once. The source material was peripheral blood or thyroid tissue (not recorded which). All receptors derive from an adult woman with Graves' disease, either hyperthyroidism or ophthalmopathy (not recorded which). Each CDR3 is given with its conserved first and last residue. The D gene is left open where the match is weak. Clone size is given for some rows only: seen once, a few or many times, or a class if the clone is expanded.

size	D	V	J	length	CDR3	DNA
few	NA	TRBV27	TRBJ2-5	14	CATIQSSAQETQYF	TGTGCCACCATCCAATCTAGCGCCCAAGAGACCCAGTACTTC
NA	NA	TRBV6-1	TRBJ1-5	13	CASSGRWNQPQHF	TGTGCCAGCAGTGGCCGGTGGAATCAGCCCCAGCATTTT
many	NA	TRBV7-3	TRBJ2-7	15	CASSNRDQVDYEQYF	TGTGCCAGCAGCAACCGGGACCAAGTGGACTACGAGCAGTACTTC
many	NA	TRBV20-1	TRBJ2-7	12	CSARQITYEQYF	TGCAGTGCTAGACAGATTACCTACGAGCAGTACTTC
NA	TRBD1	TRBV7-9	TRBJ2-7	16	CASSATGTGVSYEQYF	TGTGCCAGTAGCGCCACCGGGACAGGTGTTTCCTACGAGCAGTACTTC
many	NA	TRBV19	TRBJ1-4	13	CASSTTDTTKLFF	TGTGCCAGTAGTACCACCGACACAACAAAACTGTTTTTT
NA	TRBD1	TRBV10-3	TRBJ2-5	15	CAISATDRGQETQYF	TGTGCCATCAGTGCTACGGACAGGGGCCAAGAGACCCAGTACTTC
many	TRBD1	TRBV13	TRBJ2-7	14	CASTPGTGGGKQYF	TGTGCCAGCACTCCCGGGACAGGGGGTGGCAAGCAGTACTTC
NA	NA	TRBV7-2	TRBJ1-6	16	CASSSRNLGENSPLHF	TGTGCCAGCAGCTCGCGGAATCTGGGCGAGAATTCACCCCTCCACTTT
many	NA	TRBV5-1	TRBJ1-6	14	CASSEGTRNSPLHF	TGCGCCAGCAGTGAAGGGACAAGGAATTCACCCCTCCACTTT
NA	NA	TRBV5-1	TRBJ2-7	12	CASSLAGYDQYF	TGCGCCAGCAGCTTGGCCGGCTACGATCAGTACTTC
NA	NA	TRBV11-2	TRBJ1-4	14	CASSLVGINEKLFF	TGTGCCAGCAGCTTAGTAGGCATAAATGAAAAACTGTTTTTT
NA	NA	TRBV19	TRBJ1-5	13	CASSIISRQPQHF	TGTGCCAGTAGTATAATCTCACGACAACCCCAGCATTTT
NA	NA	TRBV6-5	TRBJ2-6	14	CASSEYSGANVLTF	TGTGCCAGCAGTGAATACTCTGGGGCCAACGTCCTGACTTTC
NA	NA	TRBV5-5	TRBJ1-1	13	CASSPTTNTEAFF	TGTGCCAGCAGCCCGACCACGAACACTGAAGCTTTCTTT
NA	TRBD1	TRBV7-9	TRBJ2-2	15	CASSITGQRTGELFF	TGTGCCAGTAGTATAACGGGACAGCGAACCGGGGAGCTGTTTTTT
many	TRBD1	TRBV5-1	TRBJ2-2	16	CASSLEQGASTGELFF	TGCGCCAGCAGCTTGGAACAGGGGGCGAGCACCGGGGAGCTGTTTTTT
NA	NA	TRBV20-1	TRBJ1-1	13	CSAIRSMNTEAFF	TGCAGTGCCATACGGTCGATGAACACTGAAGCTTTCTTT
many	NA	TRBV5-6	TRBJ1-1	12	CASSAQGPEAFF	TGTGCCAGCAGCGCCCAGGGCCCTGAAGCTTTCTTT
NA	NA	TRBV27	TRBJ2-7	13	CASSFRESYEQYF	TGTGCCAGCAGTTTTCGAGAATCATACGAGCAGTACTTC
NA	NA	TRBV20-1	TRBJ1-3	15	CSARFGGGYGNTIYF	TGCAGTGCTAGGTTTGGGGGGGGGTACGGAAACACCATATATTTT
NA	NA	TRBV2	TRBJ1-6	18	CASSANWNRGQHNSPLHF	TGTGCCAGCAGTGCGAATTGGAACCGAGGACAGCATAATTCACCCCTCCACTTT
once	NA	TRBV29-1	TRBJ1-6	15	CSVSDDSSYNSPLHF	TGCAGCGTTTCTGACGACAGCTCCTATAATTCACCCCTCCACTTT
NA	TRBD2	TRBV10-3	TRBJ2-7	13	CASSGTSDYEQYF	TGTGCCAGCAGCGGTACTAGCGACTACGAGCAGTACTTC
NA	NA	TRBV9	TRBJ1-3	16	CASSRLQEISGNTIYF	TGTGCCAGCAGCCGCCTTCAGGAGATCTCTGGAAACACCATATATTTT
many	NA	TRBV19	TRBJ1-5	15	CASSTIGRTHQPQHF	TGTGCCAGTAGTACGATTGGACGGACCCATCAGCCCCAGCATTTT
NA	NA	TRBV6-1	TRBJ2-2	14	CAIQTGWDTGELFF	TGTGCCATCCAAACGGGGTGGGACACCGGGGAGCTGTTTTTT
few	TRBD1	TRBV6-5	TRBJ1-1	17	CASSRVTGGSRNTEAFF	TGTGCCAGCAGTAGAGTGACAGGGGGCTCAAGGAACACTGAAGCTTTCTTT
NA	NA	TRBV2	TRBJ1-2	13	CASRQQGKDGYTF	TGTGCCAGCAGGCAACAGGGAAAGGATGGCTACACCTTC
NA	NA	TRBV7-3	TRBJ1-4	13	CASSLYRNEKLFF	TGTGCCAGCAGCCTGTACAGAAATGAAAAACTGTTTTTT
many	NA	TRBV2	TRBJ2-5	13	CASRGAGEETQYF	TGTGCCAGCAGGGGGGCAGGGGAGGAGACCCAGTACTTC
NA	NA	TRBV30	TRBJ1-2	16	CAWSPSSSVRAYGYTF	TGTGCCTGGAGTCCCTCTTCGTCGGTGCGGGCCTATGGCTACACCTTC
NA	NA	TRBV7-9	TRBJ2-7	16	CASSPYWGANSYEQYF	TGTGCCAGCAGCCCCTATTGGGGGGCCAACTCCTACGAGCAGTACTTC
NA	NA	TRBV25-1	TRBJ2-2	15	CASSVSAKLNGELFF	TGTGCCAGCAGTGTTAGCGCGAAGTTAAACGGGGAGCTGTTTTTT
NA	TRBD1	TRBV19	TRBJ2-7	14	CASSPGQGNGEQYF	TGTGCCAGTAGTCCAGGACAGGGGAACGGCGAGCAGTACTTC
NA	NA	TRBV19	TRBJ2-7	12	CASMNRAYEQYF	TGTGCCAGTATGAACAGGGCATACGAGCAGTACTTC
many	NA	TRBV7-2	TRBJ1-4	16	CANSLLPGVMNEKLFF	TGTGCCAACAGCTTACTCCCCGGGGTGATGAATGAAAAACTGTTTTTT
few	NA	TRBV5-1	TRBJ2-2	15	CASSFAGLGTGELFF	TGCGCCAGCAGCTTCGCGGGCCTGGGTACCGGGGAGCTGTTTTTT
few	NA	TRBV7-9	TRBJ2-7	14	CASSQPLRGPEQYF	TGCGCCAGCAGCCAACCCCTAAGGGGTCCCGAGCAGTACTTC
NA	NA	TRBV7-9	TRBJ1-1	14	CASSQGLIGTEAFF	TGTGCCAGCAGCCAGGGACTGATCGGGACTGAAGCTTTCTTT
few	NA	TRBV14	TRBJ2-7	15	CASSQAVTMRDEQYF	TGTGCCAGCAGCCAAGCCGTAACCATGAGGGATGAGCAGTACTTC
NA	NA	TRBV7-2	TRBJ2-5	16	CASSLAVGRVQETQYF	TGTGCCAGCAGCTTAGCGGTGGGCAGGGTACAAGAGACCCAGTACTTC
NA	NA	TRBV30	TRBJ2-6	13	CAWSRSGANVLTF	TGTGCCTGGAGTCGCTCTGGGGCCAACGTCCTGACTTTC
NA	NA	TRBV20-1	TRBJ1-4	12	CSGVGGREKLFF	TGCAGTGGTGTTGGGGGACGGGAAAAACTGTTTTTT
many	NA	TRBV4-1	TRBJ1-5	14	CASSQVGAEQPQHF	TGCGCCAGCAGCCAAGTGGGGGCGGAACAGCCCCAGCATTTT
NA	NA	TRBV5-1	TRBJ2-5	10	CASSRDSEYF	TGCGCCAGCTCACGGGACTCCGAGTACTTC
NA	NA	TRBV20-1	TRBJ2-7	14	CSAMSSGRNYEQYF	TGCAGTGCTATGAGTAGCGGCCGGAACTACGAGCAGTACTTC